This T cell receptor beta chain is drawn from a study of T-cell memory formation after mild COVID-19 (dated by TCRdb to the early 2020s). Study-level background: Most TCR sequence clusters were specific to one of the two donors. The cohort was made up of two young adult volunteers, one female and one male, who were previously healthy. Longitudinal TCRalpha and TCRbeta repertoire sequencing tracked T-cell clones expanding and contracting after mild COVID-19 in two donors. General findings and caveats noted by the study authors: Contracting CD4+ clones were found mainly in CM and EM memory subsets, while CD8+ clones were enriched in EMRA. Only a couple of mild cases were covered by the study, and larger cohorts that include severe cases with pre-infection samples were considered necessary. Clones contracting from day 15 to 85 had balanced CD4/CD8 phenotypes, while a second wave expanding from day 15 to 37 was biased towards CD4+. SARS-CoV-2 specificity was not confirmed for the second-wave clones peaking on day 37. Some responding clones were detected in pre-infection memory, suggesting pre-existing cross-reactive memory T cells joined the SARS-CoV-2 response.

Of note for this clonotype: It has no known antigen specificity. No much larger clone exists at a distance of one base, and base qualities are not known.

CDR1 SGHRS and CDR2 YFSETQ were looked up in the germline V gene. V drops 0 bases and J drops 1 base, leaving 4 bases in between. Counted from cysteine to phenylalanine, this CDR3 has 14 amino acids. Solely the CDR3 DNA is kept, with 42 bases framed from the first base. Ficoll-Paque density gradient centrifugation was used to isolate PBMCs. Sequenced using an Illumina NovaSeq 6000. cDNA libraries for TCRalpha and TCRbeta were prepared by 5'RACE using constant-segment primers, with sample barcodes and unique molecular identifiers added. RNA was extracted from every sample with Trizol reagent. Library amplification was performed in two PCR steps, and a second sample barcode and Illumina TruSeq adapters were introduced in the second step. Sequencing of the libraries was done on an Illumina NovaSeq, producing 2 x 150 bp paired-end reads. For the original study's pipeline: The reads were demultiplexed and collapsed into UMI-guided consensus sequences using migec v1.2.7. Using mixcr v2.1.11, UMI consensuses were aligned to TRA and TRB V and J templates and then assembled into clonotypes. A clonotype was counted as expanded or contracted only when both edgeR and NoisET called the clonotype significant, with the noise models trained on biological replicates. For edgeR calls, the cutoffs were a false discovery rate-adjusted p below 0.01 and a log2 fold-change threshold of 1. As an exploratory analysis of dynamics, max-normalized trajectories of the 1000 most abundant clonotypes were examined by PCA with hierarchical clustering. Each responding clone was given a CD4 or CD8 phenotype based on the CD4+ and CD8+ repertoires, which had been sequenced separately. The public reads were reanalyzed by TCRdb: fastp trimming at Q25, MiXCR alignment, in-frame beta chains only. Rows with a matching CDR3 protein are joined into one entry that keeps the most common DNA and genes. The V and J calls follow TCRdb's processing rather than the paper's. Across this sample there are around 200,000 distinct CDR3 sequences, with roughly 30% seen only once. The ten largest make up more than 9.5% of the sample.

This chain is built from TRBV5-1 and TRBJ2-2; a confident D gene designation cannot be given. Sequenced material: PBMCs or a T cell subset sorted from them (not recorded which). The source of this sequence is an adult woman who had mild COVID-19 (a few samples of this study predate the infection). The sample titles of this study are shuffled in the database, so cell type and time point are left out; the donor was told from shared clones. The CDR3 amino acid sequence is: CASSLGENTGELFF. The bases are TGCGCCAGCAGCTTGGGGGAGAACACCGGGGAGCTGTTTTTT.